Each of the 3 T cell receptor beta chains below was sequenced from the same sample in a study of T cells expressing NK-cell markers. From the 5' RACE reads, TCRdb lists one entry per CDR3 protein and no DNA. The sample table includes approximately 550,000 distinct CDR3 sequences. Sequenced input: blood T cells: a sorted CD56 or NKG2C T cell subset, CD4+ or CD8+ T cells, or bulk PBMC T cells (not recorded which). The receptors stem from a man aged 18-30 years in good health.

V is TRBV30 and J is TRBJ2-1; TCRdb's D call of TRBD2 is untestable without DNA. Germline CDR1 GTSNPN, CDR2 SVGIG (reference sequence). There are 14 residues in the CDR3. The CDR3 is CAWRGSGRGNEQFF.

J is TRBJ1-4 and V is TRBV7-2; TCRdb's assignment of TRBD1 cannot be checked, as there is no DNA. The CDR3 extends over 14 amino acids. Per the germline V gene, CDR1 is SGHTA and CDR2 is FQGNSA. This CDR3 reads CASSSRGPNEKLFF.

The chain combines TRBV29-1 with TRBJ1-2; TCRdb designates TRBD1, a call that cannot be tested without DNA. The CDR3 spans 15 residues. Germline V gene data show CDR1 as SQVTM and CDR2 as ANQGSEA. CDR3 sequence reads: CSVDGTGDPNYGYTF.